The T cell receptor (beta chain) described here comes from a study of cytomegalovirus exposure and HLA in healthy donors. Study-wide results and limits: Later on, an analysis showed TCR association rates differing by HLA locus, with DRB1 the most and HLA-C the fewest. Three chains linked to CMV were shown in vitro to be specific for CMV antigens.

With 60 Vbeta and 13 Jbeta primers, the PCR was carried out. The data were produced by immunoSEQ multiplex PCR, yet TCRdb's version contains in-frame clones alone and is incomplete. The repertoire includes 150,000 to 200,000 clones, approximately 80% of them detected once, and around 3.1% sits in the top ten. Note on this clone: Its antigen is not known.

The germline V gene encodes CDR1 SGHAT and CDR2 FQNNGV. V lost 5 bases and J lost 0, with 8 bases in between. CDR3 size: 15 residues. The genes are TRBV11-2 and TRBJ2-6; no firm D call. This TCR derives from a woman in her fifties or sixties in good health and CMV-seropositive. The sequenced sample was PBMCs. CDR3 sequence reads: CASSPHPSGANVLTF. CDR3 DNA: TGTGCCAGCAGCCCACACCCCTCTGGGGCCAACGTCCTGACTTTC.